The 16 T cell receptor beta chains presented below share a single source sample, sequenced in a study of blood T cell repertoires in COVID-19. Clones were read by immunoSEQ multiplex PCR, and TCRdb kept only the in-frame ones, dropping some. Here the sample spans 200,000 to 250,000 clones, more than 75% being singletons. The sample comprised peripheral blood. Receptors originate from a man aged 55 to 70 who had recovered from COVID-19.

This clone was detected only a few times. This chain links TRBV4-1 with TRBJ1-5; no clear D gene. V shed 1 base and J shed 2 bases, with 9 bases lying between them. Germline CDR1 MGHRA, CDR2 YSYEKL. The CDR3 sequence is 15 residues long. The CDR3 spells CASSQGQAGNQPQHF. CDR3 in DNA: TGCGCCAGCAGCCAAGGGCAGGCCGGCAATCAGCCCCAGCATTTT.

V is TRBV4-3 and J is TRBJ1-4, with D uncertain. The V end lost 3 bases, the J end lost 8 bases, and 10 bases lay between the germline ends. Germline assignment: CDR1 LGHNA and CDR2 YSLEER. The CDR3 is made up of 13 amino acids. In DNA form, the CDR3 reads TGCGCCAGCAGCCAGGCAACTAGGGAAAAACTGTTTTTT. As protein: CASSQATREKLFF.

This clone has only one observation. V gene TRBV5-4 combines with J gene TRBJ2-1; TRBD2 matches 13 bases. With V trimmed by 4 bases and J by 5 bases, 3 bases remained unmatched. The length of the CDR3 is 15 residues. The germline gives CDR1 SGHNT, CDR2 YYREEE (reference sequence). The CDR3 loop is CASSVGLAGNNEQFF. In nucleotides, the CDR3 is TGTGCCAGCAGCGTGGGACTAGCGGGGAACAATGAGCAGTTCTTC.

This chain connects TRBV14 to TRBJ2-5; 11 bases match TRBD1. CDR3 length: 16 amino acids. Germline values: CDR1 SGHDN, CDR2 FVKESK. J gave up 5 bases and V 1 base, and 6 bases lay outside the gene matches. The CDR3 loop reads CASSQARTGGGETQYF. Written as DNA, the CDR3 is TGTGCCAGCAGCCAAGCGAGGACAGGGGGCGGGGAGACCCAGTACTTC.

The genes are TRBV19 and TRBJ1-1; D call uncertain. Germline-derived CDR1 and CDR2 are LNHDA and SQIVND (reference sequence). The CDR3 is 14 amino acids. Trimming cost V 4 bases and J 1 base, with 10 bases left between them. Here the CDR3 reads CASSTRQTNTEAFF. The CDR3 DNA reads TGTGCCAGTAGTACCCGACAAACGAACACTGAAGCTTTCTTT. Together with reference TRBV19 and TRBJ1-1, the CDR3 gives the full variable domain: DGGITQSPKYLFRKEGQNVTLSCEQNLNHDAMYWYRQDPGQGLRLIYYSQIVNDFQKGDIAEGYSVSREKKESFPLTVTSAQKNPTAFYLCASSTRQTNTEAFFGQGTRLTVV.

The V gene is TRBV27, the J gene TRBJ1-2, with 8 bases fitting TRBD1. The CDR3 has 16 residues. Germline CDR1 reads MNHEY; CDR2 reads SMNVEV (reference sequence). V lost 5 bases to trimming and J lost 4 bases; unmatched junction nucleotides: 12. The CDR3 nucleotides read TGTGCCAGCAGTCCTTCGGGACAGGTTCGAAGCTATGGCTACACCTTC. This sequence encodes CASSPSGQVRSYGYTF.

V is TRBV5-1 and J is TRBJ2-7; 8 nucleotides match TRBD2. V lost 5 bases, J lost 4 bases, and 8 bases stayed unmatched. This CDR3 comprises 14 residues. Germline V gene lookup returns CDR1 SGHRS and CDR2 YFSETQ. In DNA form, the CDR3 reads TGCGCCAGCAGACCTACTAGCGGATGGTACGAGCAGTACTTC. Translation: CASRPTSGWYEQYF. Using reference TRBV5-1 and TRBJ2-7 for the parts outside the CDR3, the full variable domain is KAGVTQTPRYLIKTRGQQVTLSCSPISGHRSVSWYQQTPGQGLQFLFEYFSETQRNKGNFPGRFSGRQFSNSRSEMNVSTLELGDSALYLCASRPTSGWYEQYFGPGTRLTVT.

This clone was detected once. The chain has TRBV5-1 and TRBJ1-4, with a possible D match to TRBD1 (5 bases). Trimming removed 7 bases at V and 8 bases at J, with 18 bases between. Germline values: CDR1 SGHRS, CDR2 YFSETQ. This CDR3 has 14 amino acids. CDR3 in amino acids: CASSFQGSEEKLFF. CDR3 nucleotide sequence: TGCGCCAGCTCCTTCCAGGGAAGTGAGGAAAAACTGTTTTTT.

This chain uses TRBV2 with TRBJ2-2; D is unclear. V was cut by 0 bases and J by 7 bases, with 6 bases left in between. The CDR3 length is 13 residues. Per germline, CDR1 SNHLY and CDR2 FYNNEI. DNA of the CDR3: TGTGCCAGCAGTGAAGCGCGAGGCGGGGAGCTGTTTTTT. Protein: CASSEARGGELFF.

The chain couples TRBV5-1 to TRBJ2-7; TRBD2 agrees at 8 bases. Trimming took 3 bases from V and 7 from J; bases not matched to a gene: 18. The CDR3 runs to 17 residues. Per the germline V gene, CDR1 is SGHRS and CDR2 is YFSETQ. CDR3 region: CASSWASGGRTRGEQYF. The CDR3 bases are TGCGCCAGCAGCTGGGCGAGTGGCGGGAGGACTCGAGGGGAGCAGTACTTC.

The chain is built from TRBV7-9 and TRBJ2-1, with no clear D. The CDR3 is 13 residues long. V gave up 3 bases and J gave up 2 bases, with 5 bases separating them. Germline V gene lookup returns CDR1 SEHNR and CDR2 FQNEAQ (reference sequence). As DNA, the CDR3 is TGTGCCAGCAGCTTCGACACCTACAATGAGCAGTTCTTC. It specifies CASSFDTYNEQFF.

The V call is TRBV30, the J call TRBJ2-3; no clear D. The CDR3 runs 12 residues. The V and J ends lost 1 base and 2 bases respectively, with 4 bases between them. Looked up from germline, CDR1 is GTSNPN and CDR2 is SVGIG (reference sequence). The CDR3 loop reads CAWSDFTDTQYF. In nucleotides, the CDR3 is TGTGCCTGGAGTGACTTCACAGATACGCAGTATTTT. The whole variable domain, remainder taken from reference TRBV30 and TRBJ2-3, is SQTIHQWPATLVQPVGSPLSLECTVEGTSNPNLYWYRQAAGRGLQLLFYSVGIGQISSEVPQNLSASRPQDRQFILSSKKLLLSDSGFYLCAWSDFTDTQYFGPGTRLTVL.

This chain joins TRBV19 and TRBJ2-1, with 8 bases that match TRBD1. CDR3 length equals 13 residues. V trimming: 5 bases; J trimming: 9 bases; junction bases outside the gene matches: 6. Germline values: CDR1 LNHDA, CDR2 SQIVND (reference sequence). This chain's CDR3 is CASSLTGDGEQFF. The CDR3 coding sequence is TGTGCCAGTAGTCTGACAGGGGACGGTGAGCAGTTCTTC.

The chain employs TRBV5-4 and TRBJ2-4; 8 bases map to TRBD2. With V trimmed by 3 bases and J by 2 bases, 1 base remained unmatched. This CDR3 comprises 14 residues. The germline V gene encodes CDR1 SGHNT and CDR2 YYREEE (reference sequence). The CDR3 is CASSSGGTKNIQYF. CDR3 coding DNA: TGTGCCAGCAGCTCGGGGGGGACCAAAAACATTCAGTACTTC.

This clone was found once. The chain has TRBV15 and TRBJ1-2; TRBD1 agrees at 7 bases. Germline trimming cut 1 base from V and 8 bases from J; bases unmatched to any gene: 7. Germline assignment: CDR1 LNHNV and CDR2 YYDKDF (reference sequence). CDR3 length: 14 residues. CDR3 in DNA: TGTGCCACCAGCAGAGGGACAGGAACGGCGGGCTACACCTTC. Its translation is CATSRGTGTAGYTF.

The chain employs TRBV3-1 (or the pseudogene TRBV3-2) and TRBJ1-1; 10 bases match TRBD1. The V segment lost 1 base and the J segment 7 bases; nucleotides outside the gene matches: 9. The germline gives CDR1 LGHDT, CDR2 YNNKEL (reference sequence). This CDR3 spans 16 amino acids. Here the CDR3 reads CASSQGDRGQNVEAFF. The CDR3 region has the DNA TGTGCCAGCAGCCAAGGGGACAGGGGACAAAACGTTGAAGCTTTCTTT.